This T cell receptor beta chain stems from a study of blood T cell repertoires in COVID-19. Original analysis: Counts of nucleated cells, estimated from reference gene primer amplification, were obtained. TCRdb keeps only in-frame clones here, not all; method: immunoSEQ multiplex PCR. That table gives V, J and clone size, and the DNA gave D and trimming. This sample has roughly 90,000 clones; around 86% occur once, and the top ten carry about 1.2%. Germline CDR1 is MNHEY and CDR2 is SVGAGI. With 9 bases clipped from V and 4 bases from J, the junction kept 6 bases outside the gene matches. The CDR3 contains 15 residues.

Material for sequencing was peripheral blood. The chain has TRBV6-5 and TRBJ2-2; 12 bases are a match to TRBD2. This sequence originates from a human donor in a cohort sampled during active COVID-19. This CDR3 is CARRTSGKGTGELFF. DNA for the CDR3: TGTGCCAGAAGGACTAGCGGGAAGGGCACCGGGGAGCTGTTTTTT.